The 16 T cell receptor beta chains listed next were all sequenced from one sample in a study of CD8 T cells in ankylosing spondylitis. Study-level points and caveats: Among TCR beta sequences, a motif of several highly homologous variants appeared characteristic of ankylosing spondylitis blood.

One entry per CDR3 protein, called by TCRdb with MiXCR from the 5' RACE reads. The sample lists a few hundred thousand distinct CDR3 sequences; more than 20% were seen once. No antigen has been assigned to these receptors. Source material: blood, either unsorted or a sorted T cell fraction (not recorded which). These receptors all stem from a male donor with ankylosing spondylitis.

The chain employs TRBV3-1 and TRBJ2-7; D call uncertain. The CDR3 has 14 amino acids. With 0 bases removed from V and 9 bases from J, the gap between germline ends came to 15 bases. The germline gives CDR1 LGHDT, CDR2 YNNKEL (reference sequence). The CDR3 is CASSQDLAAWGQYF. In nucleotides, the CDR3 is TGTGCCAGCAGCCAAGATCTGGCAGCCTGGGGGCAGTACTTC.

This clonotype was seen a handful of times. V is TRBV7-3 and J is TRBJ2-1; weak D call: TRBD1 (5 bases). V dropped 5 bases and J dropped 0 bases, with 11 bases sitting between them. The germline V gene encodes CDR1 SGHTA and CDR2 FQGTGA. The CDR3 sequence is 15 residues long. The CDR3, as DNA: TGTGCCAGCAGCCTGGGGCGCCTCTCCTACAATGAGCAGTTCTTC. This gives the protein CASSLGRLSYNEQFF.

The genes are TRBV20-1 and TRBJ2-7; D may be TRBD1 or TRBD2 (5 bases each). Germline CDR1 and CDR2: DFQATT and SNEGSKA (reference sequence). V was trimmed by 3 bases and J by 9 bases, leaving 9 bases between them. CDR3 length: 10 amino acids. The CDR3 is CSASRDRQYF. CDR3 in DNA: TGCAGTGCTAGCCGGGACCGGCAGTACTTC.

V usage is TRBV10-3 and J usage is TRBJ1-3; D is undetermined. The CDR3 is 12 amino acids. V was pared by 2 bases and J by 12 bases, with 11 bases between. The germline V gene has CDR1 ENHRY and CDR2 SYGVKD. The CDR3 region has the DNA TGTGCCATCAGTGAGACACCCGGAAGCATATATTTT. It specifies CAISETPGSIYF.

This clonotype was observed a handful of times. CDR3 in amino acids: CASGLGRGYNEQFF. Written as DNA, the CDR3 is TGTGCTAGTGGTTTAGGTAGGGGTTACAATGAGCAGTTCTTC. The chain links TRBV12-5 to TRBJ2-1; a possible D gene is TRBD1 (5 bases). The CDR3 consists of 14 residues. The germline CDR1 and CDR2 sequences are LGHNT and FRNRAP. V gave up 3 bases and J gave up 4 bases, with 10 bases separating them.

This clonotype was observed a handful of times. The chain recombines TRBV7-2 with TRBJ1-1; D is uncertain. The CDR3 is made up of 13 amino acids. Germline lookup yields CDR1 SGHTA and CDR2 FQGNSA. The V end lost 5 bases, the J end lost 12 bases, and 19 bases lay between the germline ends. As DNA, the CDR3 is TGTGCCAGCAGCCCAGACCGTTTACAGATCCCTTTCTTT. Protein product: CASSPDRLQIPFF.

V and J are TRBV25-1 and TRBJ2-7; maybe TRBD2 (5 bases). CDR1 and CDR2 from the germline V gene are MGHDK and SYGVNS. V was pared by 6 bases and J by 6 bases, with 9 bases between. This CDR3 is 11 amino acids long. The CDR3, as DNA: TGTGCCAGCAGAGGAGGTCCCGAGCAGTACTTC. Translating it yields CASRGGPEQYF.

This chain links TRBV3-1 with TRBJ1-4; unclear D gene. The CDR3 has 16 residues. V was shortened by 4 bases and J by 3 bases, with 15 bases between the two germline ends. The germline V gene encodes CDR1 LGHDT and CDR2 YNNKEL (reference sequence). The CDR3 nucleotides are TGTGCCAGCAGCCGCAATGTTCTAGGCTCTAATGAAAAACTGTTTTTT. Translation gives CASSRNVLGSNEKLFF. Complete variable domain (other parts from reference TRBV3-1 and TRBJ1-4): DTAVSQTPKYLVTQMGNDKSIKCEQNLGHDTMYWYKQDSKKFLKIMFSYNNKELIINETVPNRFSPKSPDKAHLNLHINSLELGDSAVYFCASSRNVLGSNEKLFFGSGTQLSVL.

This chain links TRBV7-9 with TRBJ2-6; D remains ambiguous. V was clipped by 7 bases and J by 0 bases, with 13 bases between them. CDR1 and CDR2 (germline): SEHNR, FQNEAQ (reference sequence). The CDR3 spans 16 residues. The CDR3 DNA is TGTGCCAGCACGATTGCAGGATCCTCTGGGGCCAACGTCCTGACTTTC. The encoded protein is CASTIAGSSGANVLTF.

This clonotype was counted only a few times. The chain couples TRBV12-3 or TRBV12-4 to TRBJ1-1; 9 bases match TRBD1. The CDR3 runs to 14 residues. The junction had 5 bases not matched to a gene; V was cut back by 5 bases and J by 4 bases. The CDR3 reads CASSRSTGGTEAFF. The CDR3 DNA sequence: TGTGCCAGCAGTCGATCGACAGGGGGCACTGAAGCTTTCTTT.

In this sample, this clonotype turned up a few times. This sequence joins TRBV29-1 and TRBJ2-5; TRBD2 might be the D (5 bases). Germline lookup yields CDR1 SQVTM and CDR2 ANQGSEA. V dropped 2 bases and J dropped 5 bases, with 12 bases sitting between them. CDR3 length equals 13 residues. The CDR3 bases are TGCAGCGTTGAATTAAGGCTAGCTGAGACCCAGTACTTC. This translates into CSVELRLAETQYF.

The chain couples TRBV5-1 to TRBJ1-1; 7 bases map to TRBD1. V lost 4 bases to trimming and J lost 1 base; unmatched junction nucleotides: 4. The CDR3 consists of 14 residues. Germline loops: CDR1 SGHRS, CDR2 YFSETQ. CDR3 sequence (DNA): TGCGCCAGCAGCGCGGGACAGAGGAACACTGAAGCTTTCTTT. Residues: CASSAGQRNTEAFF.

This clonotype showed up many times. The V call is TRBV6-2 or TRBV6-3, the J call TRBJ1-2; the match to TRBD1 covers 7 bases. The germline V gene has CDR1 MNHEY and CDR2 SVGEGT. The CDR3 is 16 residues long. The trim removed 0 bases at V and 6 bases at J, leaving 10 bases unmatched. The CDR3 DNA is TGTGCCAGCAGTTACTCTGGCTCGACAGGGCGGGATGGCTACACCTTC. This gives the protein CASSYSGSTGRDGYTF.

The CDR3 spells CASSYKGGSPVGEQYF. Here the CDR3 DNA reads TGTGCCAGCAGTTACAAGGGAGGCAGCCCTGTCGGCGAGCAGTACTTC. The chain is built from TRBV6-5 and TRBJ2-7; tentatively, D is TRBD2 (6 bases). Germline loops: CDR1 MNHEY, CDR2 SVGAGI. Trimming shortened V by 2 bases and J by 6 bases, and 20 bases separated the two germline ends. The CDR3 is 16 amino acids.

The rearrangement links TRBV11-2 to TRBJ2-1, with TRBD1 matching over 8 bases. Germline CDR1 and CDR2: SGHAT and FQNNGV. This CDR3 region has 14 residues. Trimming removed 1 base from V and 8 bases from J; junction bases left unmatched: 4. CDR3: CASSLGTGFDEQFF. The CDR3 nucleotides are TGTGCCAGCAGCTTAGGGACAGGGTTCGATGAGCAGTTCTTC.

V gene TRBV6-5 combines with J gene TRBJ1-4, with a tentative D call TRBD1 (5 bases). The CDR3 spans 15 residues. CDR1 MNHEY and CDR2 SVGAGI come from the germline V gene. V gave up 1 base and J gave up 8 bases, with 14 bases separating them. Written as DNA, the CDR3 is TGTGCCAGCAGTTACTTAGGGGTCAAGGGGGAAAAACTGTTTTTT. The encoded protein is CASSYLGVKGEKLFF.